This record concerns one TCR beta chain sequence. The sample belongs to a study of blood T cell repertoires in COVID-19. Study as a whole: There were acute and convalescent COVID-19 samples, and they came from the United States, Italy and Spain. T cells, B-cell-depleted T cells, or PBMCs provided the cDNA or gDNA that served as material.

The germline CDR1 and CDR2 sequences are SGDLS and YYNGEE. The CDR3 has 14 amino acids. The V gene lost 3 bases and the J gene lost 9 bases, with 16 bases spanning the gap. In the authors' methods: Reference gene primer amplification yielded estimated nucleated cell counts. Profiling relied on immunoSEQ multiplex PCR, and the TCRdb table lists in-frame clones only, not all of them. V, J and clone size reflect that table, while D and trimming were determined from the DNA. The sample lists under 200,000 clones, 70% to 90% occurring once. The TCR sequence derives from a man aged 60-69 years with active or convalescent COVID-19. This chain links TRBV9 with TRBJ1-3, with D uncertain. Specimen: peripheral blood. The CDR3: CASSAQPGLGTIYF. DNA of the CDR3: TGTGCCAGCAGCGCACAGCCCGGTTTGGGCACCATATATTTT.